Listed here are 31 T cell receptor beta chains from one sample, sequenced in a study of graft-versus-host responses after intestinal transplantation. Clones were sequenced by immunoSEQ multiplex PCR, and TCRdb holds only the in-frame ones, with some missing. Of about 13,000 clones listed, approximately 40% are singletons. The sequenced sample was alloreactive CD4+ T cells from a mixed lymphocyte reaction culture, obtained before intestinal transplant. Subset in this sample: CFSE-low proliferating T cells sorted from approximately 6-day pre-transplant mixed lymphocyte reaction (GvH or HvG direction). The receptors were sampled from a human patient who received an intestinal transplant.

CDR3 nucleotides: TGTGCCAGCAGCTTCGCCTACGAGCAGTACTTC. Protein: CASSFAYEQYF. The V call is TRBV7-9, the J call TRBJ2-7; no definite D call. The germline V gene encodes CDR1 SEHNR and CDR2 FQNEAQ (reference sequence). The CDR3 covers 11 residues. V lost 3 bases, J lost 2 bases, and 2 bases lay in between.

This chain links TRBV11-3 with TRBJ1-4; D is ambiguous. Trimming removed 4 bases from V and 1 base from J, with 4 bases in between. The CDR3 runs 13 residues. Germline-derived CDR1 and CDR2 are SGHNT and YENEEA. The CDR3 DNA reads as TGTGCCAGCAGCTCACAAACTAATGAAAAACTGTTTTTT. Protein: CASSSQTNEKLFF. Together with reference TRBV11-3 and TRBJ1-4, the CDR3 gives the full variable domain: EAGVVQSPRYKIIEKKQPVAFWCNPISGHNTLYWYLQNLGQGPELLIRYENEEAVDDSQLPKDRFSAERLKGVDSTLKIQPAELGDSAVYLCASSSQTNEKLFFGSGTQLSVL.

The rearrangement joins TRBV7-9 to TRBJ1-2, with 7 bases matching TRBD1. Losses at the gene ends were 3 bases for V and 5 bases for J; bases not matched to a gene: 12. Germline-derived CDR1 and CDR2 are SEHNR and FQNEAQ (reference sequence). The CDR3 is 16 residues long. The CDR3: CASSFTSTGARYGYTF. The CDR3 region has the DNA TGTGCCAGCAGCTTTACCTCTACAGGGGCTCGATATGGCTACACCTTC.

V usage is TRBV9 and J usage is TRBJ1-2, with TRBD1 matching over 9 bases. The CDR3 consists of 13 residues. Looked up from germline, CDR1 is SGDLS and CDR2 is YYNGEE. Trimming took 5 bases from V and 4 from J; bases not matched to a gene: 3. CDR3 amino acids: CASRGQGGYGYTF. CDR3 nucleotides: TGTGCCAGCAGGGGACAGGGTGGCTATGGCTACACCTTC.

V usage is TRBV30 and J usage is TRBJ1-3; D remains unclear. This CDR3 region has 13 residues. Trimming took 1 base from V and 0 from J, leaving 4 bases between them. Germline V CDR1 and CDR2: GTSNPN, SVGIG (reference sequence). The CDR3 DNA follows: TGTGCCTGGAGTGATCTCTCTGGAAACACCATATATTTT. As protein: CAWSDLSGNTIYF.

This clone has a handful of counts. This sequence joins TRBV7-6 and TRBJ2-3, with no clear D. The CDR3 consists of 15 residues. The germline CDR1 and CDR2 sequences are SGHVS and FNYEAQ. Trimming left V 0 bases short and J 0 bases short, with 7 bases between. In DNA form, the CDR3 reads TGTGCCAGCAGCTTAGCACATCCTAGCACAGATACGCAGTATTTT. This translates into CASSLAHPSTDTQYF.

The chain combines TRBV7-2 with TRBJ2-3, with 8 bases lining up with TRBD2. V lost 3 bases to trimming and J lost 4 bases; unmatched junction nucleotides: 9. Germline loops: CDR1 SGHTA, CDR2 FQGNSA. The CDR3 has 16 amino acids. CDR3 loop: CASSLKAGGRADTQYF. CDR3 DNA sequence: TGTGCCAGCAGCTTGAAGGCGGGGGGCAGGGCAGATACGCAGTATTTT. The variable domain in full, with the rest retrieved from reference TRBV7-2 and TRBJ2-3, is GAGVSQSPSNKVTEKGKDVELRCDPISGHTALYWYRQSLGQGLEFLIYFQGNSAPDKSGLPSDRFSAERTGGSVSTLTIQRTQQEDSAVYLCASSLKAGGRADTQYFGPGTRLTVL.

In its sample, this clone was seen a few times. As DNA, the CDR3 is TGTGCCAGCAGCTACCGGACAGGGGAGCCCGAGCAGTACTTC. It yields the protein CASSYRTGEPEQYF. The chain joins TRBV11-2 to TRBJ2-7; the match to TRBD1 covers 9 bases. The CDR3 is made up of 14 amino acids. V lost 4 bases and J lost 6; bases outside the gene matches: 7. The germline gives CDR1 SGHAT, CDR2 FQNNGV.

The chain couples TRBV5-1 to TRBJ1-2; possibly TRBD1 for D (5 bases). Trimming pared 2 bases from V and 5 bases from J, leaving 10 bases between. In germline, CDR1 is SGHRS, CDR2 YFSETQ. The CDR3 contains 13 residues. The CDR3 DNA follows: TGCGCCAGCAGCTTTGGGGGGTCGTATGGCTACACCTTC. Translated, it gives CASSFGGSYGYTF.

The rearrangement links TRBV6-1 to TRBJ2-7; D call uncertain. Per germline, CDR1 MNHNS and CDR2 SASEGT. The CDR3 is 12 amino acids. The V end lost 4 bases, the J end lost 9 bases, and 13 bases lay between the germline ends. CDR3 in amino acids: CASSAPLVRQYF. The CDR3, as DNA: TGTGCCAGCAGTGCGCCTCTAGTGAGGCAGTACTTC.

The chain has TRBV4-1 and TRBJ2-6, with 9 bases fitting TRBD1. Germline V CDR1 and CDR2: MGHRA, YSYEKL. The CDR3 is 20 amino acids. The trim removed 0 bases at V and 0 bases at J, leaving 9 bases unmatched. CDR3 sequence: CASSQDRRGQGSSGANVLTF. For the CDR3, the DNA is TGCGCCAGCAGCCAAGATCGCCGGGGACAGGGCAGCTCTGGGGCCAACGTCCTGACTTTC.

As for this clone: Germline is not matched at one junction end, which may reflect a read error. This chain links TRBV10-3 with TRBJ1-1; D perhaps matches TRBD1 (6 bases). There are 14 residues in the CDR3. CDR1 and CDR2 from the germline V gene are ENHRY and SYGVKD. CDR3 DNA: TGTGCCGTCAGTGAACTGGGGGCGAACACTGAAGCTTTCTTT. Its translation is CAVSELGANTEAFF.

This chain joins TRBV18 and TRBJ2-1; 9 bases line up with TRBD2. This CDR3 contains 15 residues. Unmatched junction bases numbered 8, after V lost 3 bases and J lost 8 bases. Germline V gene lookup returns CDR1 KGHSH and CDR2 LQKENI. The CDR3 loop reads CASSPAGGPVDEQFF. The CDR3 DNA reads TGTGCCAGCTCACCGGCGGGGGGGCCTGTGGATGAGCAGTTCTTC.

The chain links TRBV7-9 to TRBJ2-3; weak D call: TRBD1 (7 bases). Per the germline V gene, CDR1 is SEHNR and CDR2 is FQNEAQ (reference sequence). V lost 5 bases and J lost 0, with 12 bases in between. The CDR3 has 15 residues. DNA of the CDR3: TGTGCCAGCAGCCAGGGGGGATACAGCACAGATACGCAGTATTTT. Encoded protein: CASSQGGYSTDTQYF.

This clone was detected only a few times. The chain employs TRBV30 and TRBJ1-2, with unresolved D. Germline V CDR1 and CDR2: GTSNPN, SVGIG (reference sequence). V shed 5 bases and J shed 6 bases, with 13 bases lying between them. The CDR3 runs to 12 residues. The CDR3 nucleotides are TGTGCCTGGCGGAACCTCGGGAATGGCTACACCTTC. Protein: CAWRNLGNGYTF.

This clone was seen more than once but under ten times. The CDR3 sequence is CASSDLGRGNTEAFF. DNA for the CDR3: TGTGCCAGCAGCGATCTCGGCCGGGGGAACACTGAAGCTTTCTTT. The chain couples TRBV7-9 to TRBJ1-1; D is uncertain. The CDR3 consists of 15 residues. The germline V gene has CDR1 SEHNR and CDR2 FQNEAQ (reference sequence). The ends were cut back, 5 bases at V and 1 base at J, with 14 bases in the middle. Based on the CDR3 plus reference TRBV7-9 and TRBJ1-1, the full variable domain is DTGVSQNPRHKITKRGQNVTFRCDPISEHNRLYWYRQTLGQGPEFLTYFQNEAQLEKSRLLSDRFSAERPKGSFSTLEIQRTEQGDSAMYLCASSDLGRGNTEAFFGQGTRLTVV.

The table lists this clone with a few counts. CDR3 region: CASSFHNQPQHF. CDR3 sequence (DNA): TGTGCCAGCAGTTTCCACAATCAGCCCCAGCATTTT. The chain links TRBV27 to TRBJ1-5; D not resolved. This CDR3 region has 12 residues. CDR1 MNHEY and CDR2 SMNVEV come from the germline V gene (reference sequence). The ends were cut back, 3 bases at V and 3 bases at J, with 3 bases in the middle.

The V and J genes are TRBV19 and TRBJ2-3; D may be TRBD1 (6 bases). Germline loops: CDR1 LNHDA, CDR2 SQIVND (reference sequence). Trimming pared 6 bases from V and 2 bases from J, leaving 12 bases between. CDR3 length: 14 residues. The CDR3 is CASSRGWVTDTQYF. CDR3 coding DNA: TGTGCCAGTAGCAGGGGCTGGGTCACAGATACGCAGTATTTT.

There are a few counts of this clone. The J gene is TRBJ2-7, the V gene TRBV2, with D tentatively TRBD1 (5 bases). V gave up 7 bases and J gave up 2 bases, with 15 bases separating them. Germline values: CDR1 SNHLY, CDR2 FYNNEI. The CDR3 is 14 residues long. Here the CDR3 DNA reads TGTGCCAGCACGTTATCACAGGTCACCTACGAGCAGTACTTC. Translated, it gives CASTLSQVTYEQYF. The full variable domain, its missing parts supplied by reference TRBV2 and TRBJ2-7, is EPEVTQTPSHQVTQMGQEVILRCVPISNHLYFYWYRQILGQKVEFLVSFYNNEISEKSEIFDDQFSVERPDGSNFTLKIRSTKLEDSAMYFCASTLSQVTYEQYFGPGTRLTVT.

CDR3 nucleotides: TGCAGCGTCGATGACAGGGCCCTAAGCTATGGCTACACCTTC. This encodes CSVDDRALSYGYTF. The V gene is TRBV29-1, the J gene TRBJ1-2, with 7 bases fitting TRBD1. The junction had 11 bases not matched to a gene; V was cut back by 6 bases and J by 4 bases. Germline CDR1 and CDR2: SQVTM and ANQGSEA. The CDR3 contains 14 residues.

This clone was detected a few times. The chain has TRBV6-1 and TRBJ2-7; 10 bases match TRBD2. The CDR3 is 19 residues long. V lost 2 bases to trimming and J lost 0 bases; unmatched junction nucleotides: 13. Per the germline V gene, CDR1 is MNHNS and CDR2 is SASEGT. CDR3 sequence: CASSEKLGLAGDHSYEQYF. The CDR3 nucleotides are TGTGCCAGCAGTGAAAAGTTGGGGCTAGCGGGGGACCACTCCTACGAGCAGTACTTC.

Points on this clone: Its ends do not fully match the called genes, so a read error is possible. This chain links TRBV13 with TRBJ2-7; TRBD2 is a possible D gene (7 bases). CDR1 is PRHDT and CDR2 is FYEKMQ in the germline V gene (reference sequence). The CDR3 loop spans 12 amino acids. The CDR3, as DNA: TGTGCCTCACGCGGGGGCTCCAACGAGCAGTACTTC. Residues: CASRGGSNEQYF.

For the CDR3, the DNA is TGTGCCAGTAGTGGTCGAGCAAACTATGGCTACACCTTC. As protein: CASSGRANYGYTF. This chain links TRBV19 with TRBJ1-2; D gene unclear. The germline gives CDR1 LNHDA, CDR2 SQIVND (reference sequence). CDR3 length: 13 amino acids. The germline V and J ends were trimmed by 5 bases and 2 bases, with 9 bases remaining between them.

The chain is built from TRBV6-6 and TRBJ1-3; 8 bases map to TRBD1. V lost 6 bases to trimming and J lost 2 bases; unmatched junction nucleotides: 3. CDR3 length: 14 amino acids. Germline V gene sequence: CDR1 MNHNY, CDR2 SVGAGI (reference sequence). As DNA, the CDR3 is TGTGCCAGCAGCCCGACAGGGGCTGGAAACACCATATATTTT. It is translated as CASSPTGAGNTIYF.

The V call is TRBV5-4, the J call TRBJ2-7, with 8 bases identical to TRBD1. J gave up 6 bases and V 0 bases, and 2 bases lay outside the gene matches. Germline V CDR1 and CDR2: SGHNT, YYREEE (reference sequence). The CDR3 runs to 13 residues. CDR3 loop: CASSLDRGSEQYF. The CDR3 region has the DNA TGTGCCAGCAGCTTGGACAGGGGGTCCGAGCAGTACTTC.

This chain connects TRBV30 to TRBJ2-5, with D unresolved. The V end lost 0 bases, the J end lost 4 bases, and 9 bases lay between the germline ends. Germline V gene sequence: CDR1 GTSNPN, CDR2 SVGIG (reference sequence). CDR3 length: 13 residues. CDR3 coding DNA: TGTGCCTGGAGTGTACTGGTGTCAGAGACCCAGTACTTC. It yields the protein CAWSVLVSETQYF.

In this sample, this clone turned up a few times. The V gene is TRBV10-3, the J gene TRBJ1-2, with TRBD1 matching over 7 bases. After removal of 3 bases from V and 0 bases from J, the junction contained 7 bases not matched to a gene. This CDR3 is 16 amino acids long. Looked up from germline, CDR1 is ENHRY and CDR2 is SYGVKD. CDR3 in DNA: TGTGCCATCAGTGATGCGCCAGGGGGGTCTAACTATGGCTACACCTTC. Encoded protein: CAISDAPGGSNYGYTF.

The chain carries TRBV11-1 and TRBJ2-3, with a tentative D call TRBD1 (6 bases). With 5 bases removed from V and 3 bases from J, the gap between germline ends came to 9 bases. Germline-derived CDR1 and CDR2 are SGHAT and FQDESV (reference sequence). The CDR3 is 13 residues long. The CDR3 reads CASSARGTDTQYF. The CDR3 DNA follows: TGTGCCAGCAGCGCGAGGGGGACAGATACGCAGTATTTT.

The rearrangement joins TRBV7-2 to TRBJ2-1, with D possibly TRBD2 on 6 matching bases. V was pared by 3 bases and J by 1 base, with 16 bases between. This CDR3 comprises 17 residues. The V gene's germline CDR1 is SGHTA and CDR2 FQGNSA. Written as DNA, the CDR3 is TGTGCCAGCAGCTTTCAAGGTCCAGCGGGTTCCTACAATGAGCAGTTCTTC. It is translated as CASSFQGPAGSYNEQFF.

This clone has only a few counts. The V gene is TRBV5-4, the J gene TRBJ1-2; TRBD1 agrees at 8 bases. The germline V gene has CDR1 SGHNT and CDR2 YYREEE (reference sequence). The CDR3 is 16 amino acids. After removal of 3 bases from V and 5 bases from J, the junction contained 12 bases not matched to a gene. CDR3 loop: CASSSGRGLTMYGYTF. The CDR3 coding sequence is TGTGCCAGCAGCTCTGGCAGGGGGCTCACCATGTATGGCTACACCTTC. Full variable domain (remainder filled in from reference TRBV5-4 and TRBJ1-2): ETGVTQSPTHLIKTRGQQVTLRCSSQSGHNTVSWYQQALGQGPQFIFQYYREEENGRGNFPPRFSGLQFPNYSSELNVNALELDDSALYLCASSSGRGLTMYGYTFGSGTRLTVV.

This clone was detected a few times. The rearrangement uses TRBV2 and TRBJ1-6; no clear D gene. The germline CDR1 and CDR2 sequences are SNHLY and FYNNEI. The CDR3 is 12 residues long. V lost 3 bases to trimming and J lost 13 bases, with 10 bases between them. CDR3 region: CASSDPPSPLHF. As DNA, the CDR3 is TGTGCCAGCAGTGACCCCCCGTCGCCCCTCCACTTT.